The sequence of this TCR beta chain was determined in a study of memory CD4+ T cells and cytomegalovirus serostatus (dated by TCRdb to between 2018 and 2021). Broadly, across the study: The 35 or so healthy Belgian adults in the cohort included 9 who were CMV seropositive and around 25 who were CMV seronegative. To replicate a published TCR-based CMV serostatus classifier, the study sequenced CD4+ memory TCRbeta repertoires from a Belgian cohort whose cytomegalovirus serostatus was known.

General study outcomes and caveats: Among the 164 previously reported CMV-associated TCRbeta sequences, some 70 showed up in the CD4+ memory repertoires, with each one found in between one and five individuals. Only CD4+CD45RO+ memory cells were sequenced, in contrast to the original study, which included naive and memory CD4+ and CD8+ populations. The original-framework classifier achieved a median bootstrapped AUC of almost 0.97 with a 95% CI of 0.76-1.00 on the Belgian cohort. Results were interpreted as suggesting that the CMV-associated TCR signature is largely present in the CD4+ memory repertoire. For predicting CMV serostatus, the median bootstrapped AUC was 0.95 using the original framework and approximately 0.9 using a US-trained random forest.

The Quick-DNA Microprep Kit was used to extract genomic DNA from the sorted cells. Amplification of TCRbeta DNA was done with the immunoSEQ hsTCRbeta kit, following the protocol from the manufacturer. TCRbeta libraries were sequenced on an Illumina MiSeq instrument. The source study handled its data this way. After out-of-frame sequences were removed, 2 million to 2.5 million distinct TCRbeta sequences remained, averaging approximately 68,000 per individual. Each individual was scored according to the count of roughly 160 previously reported CMV-associated TCRbeta sequences and the total productive distinct TCRbeta count. A beta-binomial model was reimplemented in Python, and scikit-learn random forests with default parameters were trained on data from the US cohort. Classifier performance on the Belgian cohort was reported as the median AUC with percentile confidence intervals calculated over 10,000 bootstrap iterations. TCRdb holds this immuneACCESS table with in-frame rearrangements only. Some clones are missing; in checked studies, unresolved V genes explain under half, and the rest has no known cause. That table is the source of V, J and clone size, and D and trimming were worked out from the DNA. Here the sample has about 58,000 clones; more than 65% occur a single time. The ten largest clones take up 0.5% of the sample.

In the case of this clone: Its target antigen remains unknown. Per-base qualities were not stored, and no clone one base away is much larger.

The CDR3 measures 12 amino acids from cysteine to phenylalanine. Here the CDR3 DNA is all that survives: 36 bases in frame from base 1. The germline V gene yields KGHSH for CDR1 and LQKENI for CDR2. V is clipped by 4 bases and J by 5 bases, and the sequence between their germline boundaries is 9 bases long. Single viable CD3+CD4+CD8-CD45RO+ cells were sorted as memory CD4+ T cells on a FACSAria II. CMV serostatus was assessed using a Roche Elecsys assay, by which serum IgG against CMV pp150, pp28, p38 and p52 was detected. Once the samples were thawed, total CD4+ T cells were enriched through positive selection using CD4 magnetic microbeads. Samples originated from another study that specifically interrogated the CD4+ T cell memory repertoire. Peripheral blood mononuclear cells were isolated and cryopreserved according to standard operating procedures, and serum was kept at -80 degrees C. The staining used CD3-PerCP (BW264/56), CD4-APC (RPA-T4), CD45RO-PE (UCHT1) and CD8-Pacific Orange (3B5) antibodies, and Sytox blue was used to exclude non-viable cells.

Material: memory CD4+ T cells from blood. The receptor was isolated from an adult in good health and CMV-seronegative. Some clones in this sample may be carry-over from other donors' samples. The chain was built from TRBV18 and TRBJ2-7, with no reliable assignment of the D segment. The DNA is TGTGCCAGCTCACTCGGTAGGGACGAGCAGTACTTC. It specifies CASSLGRDEQYF.